The 16 T cell receptor beta chains in this list originate from one sample, sequenced in a study of CD8+CD57+ T cells in acquired aplastic anemia. Genomic DNA acted as the template from which TCR beta VDJ combination and CDR3 sequence profiling were carried out. Each CDR3 protein gets one entry after TCRdb re-called the reads with MiXCR. In the table there are about 160,000 distinct CDR3 sequences, more than 45% of which are singletons. Sequencing involved patients with CD8+CD57+ cell expansion previously shown by flow cytometry. Sequenced sample: sorted CD4+, CD8+, or CD8+CD57+ T cells (not recorded which) from PBMCs. Source of these receptors: a human donor with aplastic anemia.

This clonotype was picked up many times. This chain links TRBV5-1 with TRBJ1-1; 8 nucleotides match TRBD1. Germline V gene sequence: CDR1 SGHRS, CDR2 YFSETQ. Trimming removed 2 bases from V and 4 bases from J; junction bases left unmatched: 4. The CDR3 extends over 14 amino acids. In DNA form, the CDR3 reads TGCGCCAGCAGCTTTCCAGGGGGCGGCACTGAAGCTTTCTTT. It translates to CASSFPGGGTEAFF.

The V call is TRBV25-1, the J call TRBJ2-2, with D unresolved. CDR3 length: 14 residues. Trimming took 2 bases from V and 6 from J, leaving 10 bases between them. Per germline, CDR1 MGHDK and CDR2 SYGVNS. CDR3: CASSEGFVSGELFF. CDR3 nucleotides: TGTGCCAGCAGTGAAGGTTTTGTCTCCGGGGAGCTGTTTTTT.

The J gene is TRBJ1-6, the V gene TRBV5-1, with TRBD1 identical over 7 bases. The germline V gene has CDR1 SGHRS and CDR2 YFSETQ. Losses at the gene ends were 0 bases for V and 7 bases for J; bases not matched to a gene: 4. CDR3 length: 15 amino acids. The CDR3 DNA reads TGCGCCAGCAGCTTGGAGGGACAGCCCAATTCACCCCTCCACTTT. This gives the protein CASSLEGQPNSPLHF.

In this sample, this clonotype turned up a few times. The J gene is TRBJ1-2, the V gene TRBV19; 8 bases are a match to TRBD1. Germline lookup yields CDR1 LNHDA and CDR2 SQIVND (reference sequence). The CDR3 is 16 amino acids. Trimming removed 4 bases from V and 4 bases from J; junction bases left unmatched: 11. The CDR3 sequence is CASSSTATGGTYGYTF. In DNA, the CDR3 is TGTGCCAGTAGTAGTACCGCCACAGGGGGGACCTATGGCTACACCTTC.

This clonotype occurred many times. The chain couples TRBV9 to TRBJ1-4; tentatively, D is TRBD1 (5 bases). The CDR3 length is 15 residues. Per germline, CDR1 SGDLS and CDR2 YYNGEE. The V gene lost 0 bases and the J gene lost 5 bases, with 11 bases spanning the gap. The CDR3 DNA is TGTGCCAGCAGCGTAGCAACAGGTGCGAATGAAAAACTGTTTTTT. Its translation is CASSVATGANEKLFF.

V and J are TRBV2 and TRBJ2-7; D tentatively fits TRBD1 or TRBD2 (5 bases each). Germline V lookup: CDR1 SNHLY, CDR2 FYNNEI. The CDR3 runs to 12 residues. V gave up 7 bases and J gave up 3 bases, with 10 bases separating them. CDR3 bases: TGTGCCAGCATCGGGGCCGGCTACGAGCAGTACTTC. This gives the protein CASIGAGYEQYF.

The chain joins TRBV10-3 to TRBJ2-7, with 8 bases fitting TRBD1. V lost 5 bases and J lost 3; bases outside the gene matches: 6. The CDR3 has 14 residues. The V gene's germline CDR1 is ENHRY and CDR2 SYGVKD. The CDR3 here is CAISRAGQGYEQYF. The CDR3 bases are TGTGCCATCAGTAGGGCCGGACAGGGCTACGAGCAGTACTTC.

The chain joins TRBV7-2 to TRBJ2-5; 7 nucleotides align to TRBD2. There are 15 residues in the CDR3. Germline loops: CDR1 SGHTA, CDR2 FQGNSA. After removal of 0 bases from V and 7 bases from J, the junction contained 8 bases not matched to a gene. CDR3 nucleotide sequence: TGTGCCAGCAGCTTAGCGGGCAGGGACTATCGGACCCAGTACTTC. Its protein product is CASSLAGRDYRTQYF.

J is TRBJ1-5 and V is TRBV28; D remains unclear. The CDR3 contains 12 residues. Looked up from germline, CDR1 is MDHEN and CDR2 is SYDVKM. V was pared by 6 bases and J by 15 bases, with 18 bases between. CDR3 bases: TGTGCCAGCAGACCCGACGAACGCGCAATGCATTTT. Its translation: CASRPDERAMHF.

This clonotype was seen only once. V usage is TRBV11-2 and J usage is TRBJ2-7; 11 nucleotides match TRBD2. This CDR3 is 16 amino acids long. The trim removed 1 base at V and 6 bases at J, leaving 8 bases unmatched. CDR1 SGHAT and CDR2 FQNNGV come from the germline V gene. The CDR3 reads CASSLVQLAGAVEQYF. CDR3 coding DNA: TGTGCCAGCAGCTTAGTACAACTAGCGGGAGCTGTCGAGCAGTACTTC.

This clonotype was seen many times. The chain employs TRBV5-1 and TRBJ2-3, with unresolved D. The V gene's germline CDR1 is SGHRS and CDR2 YFSETQ. Between the trimmed V and J ends, which lost 3 bases and 5 bases, there was a span of 16 bases. The CDR3 runs 15 residues. The CDR3 coding sequence is TGCGCCAGCAGCTCCGGACCCCTCAAAAGAGATACGCAGTATTTT. It codes for CASSSGPLKRDTQYF.

This clonotype was seen ten or more times. The chain links TRBV19 to TRBJ2-2; D might be TRBD2 (8 bases). This CDR3 comprises 17 residues. The germline V gene encodes CDR1 LNHDA and CDR2 SQIVND (reference sequence). V was pared by 3 bases and J by 6 bases, with 20 bases between. CDR3 residues: CASSMSGTAGDAGELFF. The CDR3 DNA reads TGTGCCAGTAGTATGTCCGGGACAGCGGGAGATGCCGGGGAGCTGTTTTTT.

The chain couples TRBV7-8 to TRBJ1-6; 7 bases fit TRBD1. CDR3 length: 15 residues. Germline CDR1 SGHVS, CDR2 FQNEAQ. The J segment lost 10 bases and the V segment lost 7 bases, leaving 13 bases of the junction unmatched. The DNA for the CDR3 is TGTGCCAGCACCAGACAGGGAATGATGAGCTCACCCCTCCACTTT. Its translation is CASTRQGMMSSPLHF.

The chain couples TRBV12-5 to TRBJ2-7, with D uncertain. Per the germline V gene, CDR1 is LGHNT and CDR2 is FRNRAP. V lost 3 bases, J lost 2 bases, and 11 bases lay in between. The length of the CDR3 is 14 residues. As DNA, the CDR3 is TGTGCTAGTGGTTTTATGGACGGTCCCTACGAGCAGTACTTC. Amino acid sequence: CASGFMDGPYEQYF.

This clonotype was observed once. This sequence joins TRBV9 and TRBJ2-1; no firm D call. This CDR3 has 12 amino acids. V was cut by 4 bases and J by 6 bases, with 8 bases left in between. Germline V lookup: CDR1 SGDLS, CDR2 YYNGEE. The CDR3 bases are TGTGCCAGCAGCCAGGCCCTCAATGAGCAGTTCTTC. Residues: CASSQALNEQFF.

This clonotype was observed a handful of times. The chain employs TRBV28 and TRBJ1-5, with D possibly matching TRBD1 (6 bases). The CDR3 has 13 amino acids. V lost 11 bases to trimming and J lost 5 bases, with 16 bases between them. Germline CDR1 is MDHEN and CDR2 is SYDVKM. The CDR3 sequence is CAGTGTPDQPQHF. Written as DNA, the CDR3 is TGTGCCGGCACCGGGACACCTGATCAGCCCCAGCATTTT.